This T cell receptor beta chain was captured in a study of blood T cell repertoires in COVID-19. As for the study in general: PBMCs, B-cell-depleted T cells, or T cells were the source of the cDNA or gDNA that made up the material.

In the original workflow: Quantification of nucleated cells was approximated via reference gene primer amplification. Sequenced by immunoSEQ multiplex PCR; TCRdb stores in-frame clones only, minus some. V, J and clone size reflect that table, while D and trimming were determined from the DNA. The data contain approximately 300,000 clones, 90% of them seen just once; the ten biggest clones take up 3.5% to 5%. Residents of 24 US areas, aged about 18 to 95 years, made up the participants. Participants had their cohort set by participant-reported clinical history. Unmatched junction bases numbered 12, after V lost 5 bases and J lost 7 bases. The CDR3 loop spans 16 amino acids. Germline CDR1 reads LNHDA; CDR2 reads SQIVND (reference sequence).

The sample was PBMCs or T cells enriched from blood (not recorded which). The chain has TRBV19 and TRBJ2-1, with 9 bases identical to TRBD1. The TCR comes from a woman aged 18 to 35 with acute COVID-19. The CDR3 sequence: CASSGSPGQGGNEQFF. For the CDR3, the DNA is TGTGCCAGTAGTGGAAGCCCGGGACAGGGAGGAAATGAGCAGTTCTTC.